This TCR beta chain was recovered during a study of CD8+ T cells in alopecia areata (dated by TCRdb to the late 2010s). In terms of the full investigation: Treated patients were enrolled in an open-label pilot trial of oral tofacitinib, 5 to 10 mg twice daily, for moderate-to-severe alopecia areata. RNA was extracted with the PAXgene miRNA kit for fixed scalp, the miRNeasy kit for PBMCs, and the RNeasy kit for mouse skin. TCRbeta CDR3 regions were amplified by immunoSEQ multiplex PCR with 35 Vbeta forward and 13 Jbeta reverse primers. In humans, TCRbeta sequencing was performed on scalp tissue and on sorted CD4+ and CD8+ peripheral blood T cells from healthy controls and from patients with patchy or totalis/universalis alopecia areata. In both human patients and the C3H/HeJ mouse model, the study applied high-throughput TCRbeta sequencing to look at T cell clonal expansion in alopecia areata. Biopsies were taken from tofacitinib-treated patients at baseline and again at 4 and 24 weeks into treatment, and several of those patients also had a later scalp biopsy. Disease severity in treated patients was measured with the SALT score, which quantifies the percentage of affected scalp surface area. Tofacitinib was administered for 6 to 18 months, and 6 months of follow-up off drug were then conducted to assess delayed response and recurrence. Scalp clonality was compared among normal scalp (n=4), patchy alopecia areata scalp (n=8), and alopecia totalis/universalis scalp (n=8).

The library came from the immunoSEQ multiplex PCR assay. RNA was extracted from all samples and reverse transcribed into cDNA as template for TCR sequencing. SuperScript III was used for first-strand cDNA synthesis, primed with a 2:1 mix of oligo-dT and random hexamers. A synthetic immune receptor repertoire was used to measure amplification bias, and any remaining bias was corrected computationally. From the authors' description of their analysis: Raw reads were preprocessed to remove errors, and CDR3 was defined according to IMGT conventions as the region from the conserved cysteine to phenylalanine. Clonality was computed by normalizing Shannon entropy by log2 of the number of productive unique TCRs and subtracting the result from 1. CD4 or CD8 identity of scalp clones was inferred by cross-referencing scalp TCRbeta sequences with sorted blood CD4 and CD8 repertoires. This is the immuneACCESS table as TCRdb keeps it, with only in-frame sequences that have V and J called. A part of the clones is gone; compared with another copy, unresolved V genes explain less than half, and the rest is unexplained. V and J calls and clone size are as listed in that table; D and trimming were resolved from the DNA. This sample is represented by 150,000 to 200,000 clones; nearly 60% of them were singletons. Of the sample, roughly 5.8% is held by the ten largest clones.

What the authors observed across the whole study: Because the treated cohort was small and included a single nonresponder, larger studies are needed to assess links between baseline CD8+ expansion and response. Lesional scalp, especially in alopecia totalis/universalis, showed higher clonality and more expanded CD8+ clones than normal scalp, suggesting antigenic drive. Many expanded lesional clones were found to persist in scalp and blood during tofacitinib treatment, and relapse after treatment cessation may be partly explained by this persistence. Shared TCR sequences between patients were less evident than in mice, which may be partly attributable to HLA diversity in the patient population. With tofacitinib, both scalp clonality and the number of expanded CD8+ clones among the top 100 scalp clones went down significantly. Resident alphabeta T cells in normal human skin are also sequenced, complicating scalp TCR repertoire analysis, unlike mouse skin dominated by gammadelta T cells.

As regards this clone: Its target antigen remains unknown. No much larger clone exists at a distance of one base, and base qualities are not known.

What this sample's time point label stands for: roughly 24 weeks on oral tofacitinib. In light of the paper, this sample's treatment or condition label describes: oral pan-JAK inhibitor, 5-10 mg twice daily. From alopecia areata patients, peripheral blood was collected along with lesional scalp punch biopsies. PBMCs were isolated by density centrifugation and stained for CD3, CD4 and CD8, after which CD4+ and CD8+ T cells were sorted on a FACSAria. As encoded in the germline V gene, CDR1 is SQVTM while CDR2 is ANQGSEA. The V end gives up 6 bases and the J end 6 bases, leaving 9 bases in the junction not matched to a gene. The CDR3 spans 14 residues, from the cysteine through the phenylalanine. The kept DNA is CDR3 alone, 42 bases in frame from the first base.

Sequenced here: CD4+ T cells sorted from blood, sampled at week 24, from a patient treated with tofacitinib. This clonotype was sampled from a human donor with alopecia areata. The sequence links TRBV29-1 to TRBJ1-5, with 9 junctional bases fitting TRBD1. The DNA sequence follows: TGCAGCGTCGCCCGGGACAGGGAAACTCAGCCCCAGCATTTT. Its translation reads: CSVARDRETQPQHF.